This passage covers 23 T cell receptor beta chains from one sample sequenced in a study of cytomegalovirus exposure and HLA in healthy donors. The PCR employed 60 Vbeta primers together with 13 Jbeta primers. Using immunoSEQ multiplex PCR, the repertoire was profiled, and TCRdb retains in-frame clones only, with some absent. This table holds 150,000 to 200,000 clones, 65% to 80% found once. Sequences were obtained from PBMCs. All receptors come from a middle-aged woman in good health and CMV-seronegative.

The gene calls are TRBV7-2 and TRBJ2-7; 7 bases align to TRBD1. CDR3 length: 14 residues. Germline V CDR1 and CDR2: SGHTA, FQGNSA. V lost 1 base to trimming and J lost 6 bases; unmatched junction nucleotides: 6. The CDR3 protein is CASSLDNRGREQYF. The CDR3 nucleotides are TGTGCCAGCAGCTTAGACAACAGGGGACGCGAGCAGTACTTC.

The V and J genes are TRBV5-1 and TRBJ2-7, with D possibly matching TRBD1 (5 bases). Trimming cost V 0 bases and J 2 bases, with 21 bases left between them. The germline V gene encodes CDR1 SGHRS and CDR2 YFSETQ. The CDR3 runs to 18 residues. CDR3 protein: CASSLAQRRGTIAYEQYF. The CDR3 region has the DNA TGCGCCAGCAGCTTGGCCCAGAGAAGGGGAACTATAGCCTACGAGCAGTACTTC.

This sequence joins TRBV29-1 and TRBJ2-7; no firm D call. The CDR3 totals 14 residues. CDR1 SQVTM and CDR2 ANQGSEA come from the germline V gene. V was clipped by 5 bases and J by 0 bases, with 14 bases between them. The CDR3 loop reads CSVTGSRSSYEQYF. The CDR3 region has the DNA TGCAGCGTTACCGGGTCCCGTAGCTCCTACGAGCAGTACTTC.

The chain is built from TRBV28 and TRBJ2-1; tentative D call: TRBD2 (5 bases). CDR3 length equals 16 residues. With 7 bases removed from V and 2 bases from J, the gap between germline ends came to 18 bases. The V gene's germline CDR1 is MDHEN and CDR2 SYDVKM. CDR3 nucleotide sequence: TGTGCCAGCACTTTCTCGGGGAGAAGGACCTACAATGAGCAGTTCTTC. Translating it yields CASTFSGRRTYNEQFF.

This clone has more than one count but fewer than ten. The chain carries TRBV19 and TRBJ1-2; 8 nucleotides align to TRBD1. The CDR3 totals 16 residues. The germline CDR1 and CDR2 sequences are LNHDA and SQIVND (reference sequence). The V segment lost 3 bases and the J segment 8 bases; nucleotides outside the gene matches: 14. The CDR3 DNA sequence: TGTGCCAGTAGTATCACCGTCCGGCAGGGGGCGCGAGGCTACACCTTC. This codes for CASSITVRQGARGYTF.

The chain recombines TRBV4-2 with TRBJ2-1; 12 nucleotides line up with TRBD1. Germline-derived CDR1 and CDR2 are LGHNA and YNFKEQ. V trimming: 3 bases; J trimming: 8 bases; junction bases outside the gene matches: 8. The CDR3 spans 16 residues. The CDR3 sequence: CASSHEPGQGADEQFF. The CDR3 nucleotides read TGTGCCAGCAGCCATGAACCGGGACAGGGGGCGGATGAGCAGTTCTTC.

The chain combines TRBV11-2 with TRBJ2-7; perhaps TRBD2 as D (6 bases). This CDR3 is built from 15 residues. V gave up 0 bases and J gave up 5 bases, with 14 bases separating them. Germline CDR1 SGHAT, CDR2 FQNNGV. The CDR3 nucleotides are TGTGCCAGCAGCTTAGATGGGGACTCCACCCACGAGCAGTACTTC. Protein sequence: CASSLDGDSTHEQYF.

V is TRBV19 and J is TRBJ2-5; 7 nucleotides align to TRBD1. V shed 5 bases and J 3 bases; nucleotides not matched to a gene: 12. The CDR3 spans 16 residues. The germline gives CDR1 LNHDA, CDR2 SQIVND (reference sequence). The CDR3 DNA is TGTGCCAGTAGTCCCAGGACAGGTGGTTGGAAAGAGACCCAGTACTTC. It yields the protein CASSPRTGGWKETQYF.

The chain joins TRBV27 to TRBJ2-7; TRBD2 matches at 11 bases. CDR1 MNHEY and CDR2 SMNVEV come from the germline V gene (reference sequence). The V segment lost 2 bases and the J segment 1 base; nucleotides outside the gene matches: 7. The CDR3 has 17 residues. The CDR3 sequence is CASSLETSGGRSYEQYF. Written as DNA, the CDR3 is TGTGCCAGCAGTTTAGAAACTAGCGGGGGTCGTTCCTACGAGCAGTACTTC.

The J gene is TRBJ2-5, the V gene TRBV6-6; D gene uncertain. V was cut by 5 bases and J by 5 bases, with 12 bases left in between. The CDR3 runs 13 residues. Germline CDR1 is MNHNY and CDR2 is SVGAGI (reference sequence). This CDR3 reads CASSENLWETQYF. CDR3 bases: TGTGCCAGCAGTGAGAACCTCTGGGAGACCCAGTACTTC.

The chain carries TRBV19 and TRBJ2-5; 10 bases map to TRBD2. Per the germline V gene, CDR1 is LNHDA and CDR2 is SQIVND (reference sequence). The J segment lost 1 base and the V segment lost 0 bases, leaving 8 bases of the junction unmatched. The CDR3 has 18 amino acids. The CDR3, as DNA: TGTGCCAGTAGTATAGATCTGGCTAGCGGGAGAGTCCAAGAGACCCAGTACTTC. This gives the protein CASSIDLASGRVQETQYF.

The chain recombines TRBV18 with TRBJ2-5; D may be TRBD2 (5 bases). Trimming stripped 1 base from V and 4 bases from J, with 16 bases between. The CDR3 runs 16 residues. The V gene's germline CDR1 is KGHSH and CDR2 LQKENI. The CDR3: CASSPLSGQGLETQYF. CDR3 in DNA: TGTGCCAGCTCACCACTAAGCGGCCAAGGGCTAGAGACCCAGTACTTC.

The DNA for the CDR3 is TGTGCCAGTAGCGAGGGGGGGCGACAGGTCCAGCCCCAGCATTTT. It is translated as CASSEGGRQVQPQHF. The V and J genes are TRBV19 and TRBJ1-5, with a tentative D call TRBD1 (6 bases). The CDR3 spans 15 residues. From germline, CDR1 is LNHDA and CDR2 SQIVND (reference sequence). V lost 6 bases and J 7 bases, leaving 19 bases between the germline ends.

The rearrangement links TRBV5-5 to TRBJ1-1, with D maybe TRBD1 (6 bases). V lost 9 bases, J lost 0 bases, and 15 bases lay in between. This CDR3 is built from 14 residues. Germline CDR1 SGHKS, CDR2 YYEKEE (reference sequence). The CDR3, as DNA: TGTGCCACCGCTCGGGACACCCTGAACACTGAAGCTTTCTTT. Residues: CATARDTLNTEAFF.

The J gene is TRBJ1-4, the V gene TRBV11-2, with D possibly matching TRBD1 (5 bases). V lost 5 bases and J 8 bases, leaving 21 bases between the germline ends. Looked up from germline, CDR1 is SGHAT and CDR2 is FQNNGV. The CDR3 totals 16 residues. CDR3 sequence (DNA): TGTGCCAGCAGCCCCGGAGGGGTCCCAGGGAGGGAAAAACTGTTTTTT. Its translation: CASSPGGVPGREKLFF. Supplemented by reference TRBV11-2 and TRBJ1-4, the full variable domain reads EAGVAQSPRYKIIEKRQSVAFWCNPISGHATLYWYQQILGQGPKLLIQFQNNGVVDDSQLPKDRFSAERLKGVDSTLKIQPAKLEDSAVYLCASSPGGVPGREKLFFGSGTQLSVL.

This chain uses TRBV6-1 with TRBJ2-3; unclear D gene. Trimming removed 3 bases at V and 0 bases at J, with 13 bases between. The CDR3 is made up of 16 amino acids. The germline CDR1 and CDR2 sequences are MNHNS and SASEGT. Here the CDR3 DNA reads TGTGCCAGCAGTGAGGTTGCGGCGCATAGCACAGATACGCAGTATTTT. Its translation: CASSEVAAHSTDTQYF.

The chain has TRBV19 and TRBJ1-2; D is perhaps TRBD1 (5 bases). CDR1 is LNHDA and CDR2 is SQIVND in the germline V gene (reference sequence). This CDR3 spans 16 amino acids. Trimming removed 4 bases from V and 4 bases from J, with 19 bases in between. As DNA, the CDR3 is TGTGCCAGTAGTACGGAACCGGGACTTCTACTCTATGGCTACACCTTC. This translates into CASSTEPGLLLYGYTF.

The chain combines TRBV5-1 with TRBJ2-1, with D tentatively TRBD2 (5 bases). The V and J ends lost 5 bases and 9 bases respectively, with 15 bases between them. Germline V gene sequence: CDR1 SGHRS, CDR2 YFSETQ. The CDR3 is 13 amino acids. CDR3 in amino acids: CASSRTGSSEQFF. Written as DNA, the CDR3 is TGCGCCAGCAGTCGGACGGGATCAAGTGAGCAGTTCTTC.

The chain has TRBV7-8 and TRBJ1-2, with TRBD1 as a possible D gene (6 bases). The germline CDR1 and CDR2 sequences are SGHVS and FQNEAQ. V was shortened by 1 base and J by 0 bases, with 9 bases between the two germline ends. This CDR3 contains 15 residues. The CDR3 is CASSLGTDPNYGYTF. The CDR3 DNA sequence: TGTGCCAGCAGCTTAGGGACAGATCCTAACTATGGCTACACCTTC.

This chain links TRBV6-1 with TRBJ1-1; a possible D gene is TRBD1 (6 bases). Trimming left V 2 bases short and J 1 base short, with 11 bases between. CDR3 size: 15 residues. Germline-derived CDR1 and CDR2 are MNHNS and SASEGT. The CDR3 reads CASSEQGTGNTEAFF. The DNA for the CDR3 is TGTGCCAGCAGTGAACAGGGGACGGGGAACACTGAAGCTTTCTTT.

The CDR3 protein is CASSLAGISYEQYF. The CDR3 nucleotides are TGTGCCAGCAGCTTGGCGGGGATCTCCTACGAGCAGTACTTC. The chain uses TRBV5-8 and TRBJ2-7, with D maybe TRBD2 (5 bases). V was shortened by 0 bases and J by 0 bases, with 7 bases between the two germline ends. The CDR3 consists of 14 residues. CDR1 SGHTS and CDR2 YDEGEE come from the germline V gene.

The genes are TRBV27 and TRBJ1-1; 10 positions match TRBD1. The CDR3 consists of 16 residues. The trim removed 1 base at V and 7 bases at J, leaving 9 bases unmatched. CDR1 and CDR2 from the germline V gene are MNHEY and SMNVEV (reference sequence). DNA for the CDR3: TGTGCCAGCAGTTTATGGACACCTGGGGACAGGGGTGAAGCTTTCTTT. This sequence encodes CASSLWTPGDRGEAFF.

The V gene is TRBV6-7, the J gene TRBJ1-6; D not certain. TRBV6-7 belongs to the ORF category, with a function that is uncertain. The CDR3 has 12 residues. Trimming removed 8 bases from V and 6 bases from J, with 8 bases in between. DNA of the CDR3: TGTGCCAGCCCCTTTATTAATTCACCCCTCCACTTT. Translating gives CASPFINSPLHF.